This TCR beta chain came from a study of beta chain features in type 1 diabetes (dated by TCRdb to the late 2010s). Notes on the research overall: No differences in mean age, gender distribution, total cell number or subset yield were found between patients and healthy donors. A total of around 100 million sorted cells were examined across all samples, and RNA yield correlated strongly with the number of cells per subset. The study compared TCRB repertoires of sorted circulating CD4+ T cell subsets between recently diagnosed type 1 diabetes patients and matched healthy donors. Regulatory and stem cell-like memory subsets were obtained from only 8 patients and about 8 healthy donors, while naive and central memory subsets were obtained from all 28 donors.

General findings and caveats noted by the study authors: Naive, central memory and regulatory TCRB repertoires appeared to be more similar among patients than among healthy donors. HLA sub-analyses involved small numbers of individuals, so any influence of HLA type on TCRB rearrangement remained unresolved. In all four CD4+ subsets, TCRB CDR3 length was moderately but significantly shorter in type 1 diabetes patients. Shorter templates might be favored by PCR, yet because patient and control samples were amplified and corrected together, any such skew would affect both groups equally. At VDJ recombination sites, type 1 diabetes patients had fewer insertions and more deleted nucleotides, which implies abnormalities in thymic rearrangement. Because cDNA was sequenced instead of genomic DNA, activated cells with high expression could be over-represented, although the groups did not differ in activation or CD3 levels.

The High Capacity cDNA Reverse Transcription Kit was used to reverse transcribe all of the isolated RNA, meaning that expressed TCRB transcripts were what got sequenced. Naive, central memory and regulatory T cell samples underwent deep immunoSEQ sequencing, averaging about 3.3 million total reads per sample. After sorted cells were lysed in RLT buffer, RNA was extracted with DNase-treated RNeasy Micro or Mini kits, with the choice depending on cell number. Each cell subset was processed separately to prevent cross-contamination, with patient and healthy donor samples processed together. Using the immunoSEQ multiplex PCR, TCRB sequences were amplified from cDNA into 87-bp fragments spanning the CDR3 region. The amplicons were sequenced using the Illumina HiSeq platform. In the authors' own workflow: Synthetic template baselines were used to correct PCR bias computationally, reads within Hamming distance 2 were collapsed, and singletons that could not be merged were discarded. Reads were aligned against IMGT to assign V, D and J genes, CDR3 length and insertions or deletions at six rearrangement sites. Within each subset, clonotype counts were normalized to the number of sorted cells before true diversity and Gini coefficients were calculated with the tcR R package. The overlap coefficient, calculated on TCRB nucleotide sequences, was used to measure repertoire sharing. As a proxy for the pre-selection repertoire, out-of-frame TCRB sequences from naive cells were analyzed. TCRdb took over this immuneACCESS table, retaining in-frame rearrangements with V and J assigned. Such tables are incomplete; in checked studies, under half of the missing clones stem from an unresolved V gene, and the remainder is unexplained. That table furnishes V, J and clone size, whereas the DNA furnished D and trimming. The table for this sample lists 430,000 or so clones; about 10% of them were counted only once. The ten largest account for 0.046% of the sample.

Compared with germline, V lacks 5 bases and J lacks 4 bases; bases without a gene match: 10. Reading from cysteine to phenylalanine, the CDR3 counts 15 amino acids. The entry retains the CDR3 DNA only, 45 bases that are in frame from base 1. In the germline V gene, CDR1 corresponds to MRHNA and CDR2 to SNTAGT. From each donor, a single peripheral blood sample of 100 to 150 mL on average was drawn into heparinised tubes. Using a panel that included CD45RO, CCR7, CD25, CD127, CD95 and CD27, naive, central memory, regulatory and stem cell-like memory CD4+ T cells were sorted on a BD FACSAria II. A purity above 95% was achieved for all sorted populations. Right away, PBMCs were isolated by Lymphoprep density gradient centrifugation and were stained directly, with no culture step. Samples were stained and sorted in pairs, with one healthy donor and one patient per experiment, so that batch effects were minimized.

Note on this clone: No cognate antigen has been identified for it. Within one base of it there is no much larger clone, and no base qualities were kept.

The sequence derives from a woman between 18 and 30 years old in good health. The specimen sequenced was naive CD4+ T cells from blood. What the cell subset or site label conveys for this sample: true naive CD4+ T cells. The chain is assembled from TRBV6-4 and TRBJ2-7, with 8 junctional bases fitting TRBD2. CDR3 sequence: CASSLEAGAGYEQYF. In nucleotide form, the sequence is TGTGCCAGCAGTCTTGAAGCGGGAGCAGGGTACGAGCAGTACTTC.